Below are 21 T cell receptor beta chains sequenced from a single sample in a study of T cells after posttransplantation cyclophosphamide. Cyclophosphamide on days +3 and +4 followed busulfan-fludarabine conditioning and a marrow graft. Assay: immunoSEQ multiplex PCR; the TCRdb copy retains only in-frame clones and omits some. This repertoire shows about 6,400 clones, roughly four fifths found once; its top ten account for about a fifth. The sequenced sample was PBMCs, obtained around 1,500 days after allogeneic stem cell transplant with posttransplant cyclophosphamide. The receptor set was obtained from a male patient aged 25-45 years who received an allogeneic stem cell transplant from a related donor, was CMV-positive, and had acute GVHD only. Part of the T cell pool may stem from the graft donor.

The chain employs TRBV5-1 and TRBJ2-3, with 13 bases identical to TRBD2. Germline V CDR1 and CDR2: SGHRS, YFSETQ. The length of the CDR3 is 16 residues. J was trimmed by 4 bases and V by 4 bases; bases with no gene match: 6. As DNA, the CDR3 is TGCGCCAGCAGCACCCGGACTAGCGGGAGATCAGATACGCAGTATTTT. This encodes CASSTRTSGRSDTQYF. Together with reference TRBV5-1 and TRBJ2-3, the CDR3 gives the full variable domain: KAGVTQTPRYLIKTRGQQVTLSCSPISGHRSVSWYQQTPGQGLQFLFEYFSETQRNKGNFPGRFSGRQFSNSRSEMNVSTLELGDSALYLCASSTRTSGRSDTQYFGPGTRLTVL.

The CDR3 DNA follows: TGTGCCAGCAGGGGCTCGAACGAGCAGTACTTC. Translation: CASRGSNEQYF. V gene TRBV25-1 combines with J gene TRBJ2-7; D remains unclear. The CDR3 sequence is 11 residues long. Trimming took off 6 bases at V and 5 bases at J, with 8 bases between the two ends. Germline CDR1 reads MGHDK; CDR2 reads SYGVNS.

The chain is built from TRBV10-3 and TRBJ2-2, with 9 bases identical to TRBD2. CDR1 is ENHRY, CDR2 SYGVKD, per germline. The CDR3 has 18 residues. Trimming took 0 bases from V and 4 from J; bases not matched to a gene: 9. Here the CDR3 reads CAISESGGGAVGTGELFF. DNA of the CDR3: TGTGCCATCAGTGAGTCGGGCGGGGGGGCCGTCGGCACCGGGGAGCTGTTTTTT.

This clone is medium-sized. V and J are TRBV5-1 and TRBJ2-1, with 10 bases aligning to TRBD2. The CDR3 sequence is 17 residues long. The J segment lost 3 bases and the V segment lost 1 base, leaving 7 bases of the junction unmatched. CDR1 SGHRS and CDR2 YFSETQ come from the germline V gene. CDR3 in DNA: TGCGCCAGCAGCTTGTCCGGGACTAGCGATTTCTACAATGAGCAGTTCTTC. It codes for CASSLSGTSDFYNEQFF. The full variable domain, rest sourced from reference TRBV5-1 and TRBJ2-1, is KAGVTQTPRYLIKTRGQQVTLSCSPISGHRSVSWYQQTPGQGLQFLFEYFSETQRNKGNFPGRFSGRQFSNSRSEMNVSTLELGDSALYLCASSLSGTSDFYNEQFFGPGTRLTVL.

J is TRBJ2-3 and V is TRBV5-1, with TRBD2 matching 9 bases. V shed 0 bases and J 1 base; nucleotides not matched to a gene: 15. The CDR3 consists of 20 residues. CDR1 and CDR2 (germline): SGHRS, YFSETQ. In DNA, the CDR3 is TGCGCCAGCAGCTTGGCAGGGCGGGGGGGCCGTCTCCTAGGCACAGATACGCAGTATTTT. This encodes CASSLAGRGGRLLGTDTQYF.

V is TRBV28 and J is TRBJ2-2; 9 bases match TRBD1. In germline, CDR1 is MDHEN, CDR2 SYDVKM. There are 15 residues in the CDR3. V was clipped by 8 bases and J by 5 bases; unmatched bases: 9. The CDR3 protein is CASAPGQGLTGELFF. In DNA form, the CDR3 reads TGTGCCAGCGCCCCGGGACAGGGTTTGACCGGGGAGCTGTTTTTT.

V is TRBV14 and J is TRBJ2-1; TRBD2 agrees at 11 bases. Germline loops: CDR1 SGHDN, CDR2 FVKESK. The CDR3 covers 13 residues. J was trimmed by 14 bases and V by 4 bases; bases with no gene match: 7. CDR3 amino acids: CASSRFSGGDEFF. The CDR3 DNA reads TGTGCCAGCAGCCGCTTTAGCGGGGGGGACGAGTTCTTC.

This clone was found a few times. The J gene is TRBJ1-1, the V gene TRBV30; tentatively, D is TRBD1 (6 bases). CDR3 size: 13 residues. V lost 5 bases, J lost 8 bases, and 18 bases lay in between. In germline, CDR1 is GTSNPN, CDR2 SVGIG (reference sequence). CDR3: CAWGRGGGPEAFF. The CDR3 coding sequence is TGTGCCTGGGGGAGGGGCGGGGGCCCGGAAGCTTTCTTT.

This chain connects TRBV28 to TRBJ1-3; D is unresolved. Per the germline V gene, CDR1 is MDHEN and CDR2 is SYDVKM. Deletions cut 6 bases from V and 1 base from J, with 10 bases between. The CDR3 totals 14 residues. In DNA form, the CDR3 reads TGTGCCAGCAGATTAAGTCGGTCTGGAAACACCATATATTTT. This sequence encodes CASRLSRSGNTIYF.

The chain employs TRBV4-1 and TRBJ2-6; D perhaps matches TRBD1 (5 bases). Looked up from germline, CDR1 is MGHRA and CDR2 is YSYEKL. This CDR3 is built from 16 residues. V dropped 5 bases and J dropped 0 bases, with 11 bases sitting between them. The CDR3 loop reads CASSLQASSGANVLTF. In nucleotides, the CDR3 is TGCGCCAGCAGCTTACAGGCGAGCTCTGGGGCCAACGTCCTGACTTTC.

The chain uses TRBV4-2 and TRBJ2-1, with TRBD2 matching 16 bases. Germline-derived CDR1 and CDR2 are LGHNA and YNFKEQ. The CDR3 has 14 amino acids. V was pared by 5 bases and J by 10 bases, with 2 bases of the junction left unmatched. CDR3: CASSAGLAGGEQFF. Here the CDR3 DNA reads TGTGCCAGCAGCGCGGGACTAGCGGGGGGGGAGCAGTTCTTC.

The CDR3 sequence: CASSPLNYGYTF. The CDR3 DNA follows: TGTGCCAGCAGCCCGTTGAACTATGGCTACACCTTC. The genes are TRBV11-2 and TRBJ1-2; D call uncertain. Germline V gene lookup returns CDR1 SGHAT and CDR2 FQNNGV. V lost 5 bases and J lost 2, with 6 bases in between. The CDR3 loop spans 12 amino acids.

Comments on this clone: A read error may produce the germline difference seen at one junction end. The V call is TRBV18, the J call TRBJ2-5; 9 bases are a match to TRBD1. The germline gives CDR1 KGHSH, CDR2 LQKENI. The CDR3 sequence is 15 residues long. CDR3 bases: TGTGCCAGCTCAACACCGACAGGGGGCCAAGAGACCCAGTACTTC. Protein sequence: CASSTPTGGQETQYF. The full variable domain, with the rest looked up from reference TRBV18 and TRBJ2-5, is NAGVMQNPRHLVRRRGQEARLRCSPMKGHSHVYWYRQLPEEGLKFMVYLQKENIIDESGMPKERFSAEFPKEGPSILRIQQVVRGDSAAYFCASSTPTGGQETQYFGPGTRLLVL.

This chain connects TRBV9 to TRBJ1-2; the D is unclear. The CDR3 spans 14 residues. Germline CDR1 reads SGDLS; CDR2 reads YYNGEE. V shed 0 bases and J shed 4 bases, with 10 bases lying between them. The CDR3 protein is CASSVATFGYGYTF. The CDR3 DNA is TGTGCCAGCAGCGTAGCTACGTTTGGCTATGGCTACACCTTC.

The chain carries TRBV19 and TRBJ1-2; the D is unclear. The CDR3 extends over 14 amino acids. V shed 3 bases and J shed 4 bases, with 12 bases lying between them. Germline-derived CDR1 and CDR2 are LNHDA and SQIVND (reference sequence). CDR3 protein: CASSIPTFPYGYTF. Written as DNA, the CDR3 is TGTGCCAGTAGTATCCCGACTTTCCCCTATGGCTACACCTTC. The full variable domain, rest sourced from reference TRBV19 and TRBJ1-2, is DGGITQSPKYLFRKEGQNVTLSCEQNLNHDAMYWYRQDPGQGLRLIYYSQIVNDFQKGDIAEGYSVSREKKESFPLTVTSAQKNPTAFYLCASSIPTFPYGYTFGSGTRLTVV.

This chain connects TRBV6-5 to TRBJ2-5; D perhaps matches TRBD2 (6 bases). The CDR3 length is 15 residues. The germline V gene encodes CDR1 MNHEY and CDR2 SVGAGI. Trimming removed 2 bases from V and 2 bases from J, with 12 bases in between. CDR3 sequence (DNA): TGTGCCAGCAGTTACCCCGGGAGTCTACAAGAGACCCAGTACTTC. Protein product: CASSYPGSLQETQYF.

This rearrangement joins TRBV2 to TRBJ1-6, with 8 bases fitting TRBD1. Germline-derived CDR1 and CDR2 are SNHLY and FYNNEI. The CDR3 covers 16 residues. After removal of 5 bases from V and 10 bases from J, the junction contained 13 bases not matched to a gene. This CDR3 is CASSSTYQGANSPLHF. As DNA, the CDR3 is TGTGCCAGCAGTTCCACCTACCAGGGGGCTAACTCACCCCTCCACTTT.

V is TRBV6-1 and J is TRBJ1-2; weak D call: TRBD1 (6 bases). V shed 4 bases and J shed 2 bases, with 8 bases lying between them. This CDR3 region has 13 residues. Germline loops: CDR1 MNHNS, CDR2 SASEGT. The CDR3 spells CASSATGNYGYTF. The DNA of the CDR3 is TGTGCCAGCAGTGCCACAGGGAACTATGGCTACACCTTC.

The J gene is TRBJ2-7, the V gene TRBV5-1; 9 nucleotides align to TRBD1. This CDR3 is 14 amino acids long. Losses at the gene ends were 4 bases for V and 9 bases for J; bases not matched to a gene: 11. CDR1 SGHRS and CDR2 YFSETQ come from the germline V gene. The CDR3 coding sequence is TGCGCCAGCAGCAGGGGACAGGGAGGGGGTGCGCAGTACTTC. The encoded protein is CASSRGQGGGAQYF. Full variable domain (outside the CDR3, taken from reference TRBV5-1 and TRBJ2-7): KAGVTQTPRYLIKTRGQQVTLSCSPISGHRSVSWYQQTPGQGLQFLFEYFSETQRNKGNFPGRFSGRQFSNSRSEMNVSTLELGDSALYLCASSRGQGGGAQYFGPGTRLTVT.

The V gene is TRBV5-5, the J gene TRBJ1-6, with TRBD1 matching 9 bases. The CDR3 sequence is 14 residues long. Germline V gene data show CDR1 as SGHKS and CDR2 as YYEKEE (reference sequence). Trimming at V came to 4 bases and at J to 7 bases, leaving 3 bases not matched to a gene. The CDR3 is CASSGDRGNSPLHF. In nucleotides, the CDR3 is TGTGCCAGCAGCGGAGACAGGGGGAATTCACCCCTCCACTTT. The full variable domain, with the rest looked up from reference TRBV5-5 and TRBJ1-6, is DAGVTQSPTHLIKTRGQQVTLRCSPISGHKSVSWYQQVLGQGPQFIFQYYEKEERGRGNFPDRFSARQFPNYSSELNVNALLLGDSALYLCASSGDRGNSPLHFGNGTRLTVT.

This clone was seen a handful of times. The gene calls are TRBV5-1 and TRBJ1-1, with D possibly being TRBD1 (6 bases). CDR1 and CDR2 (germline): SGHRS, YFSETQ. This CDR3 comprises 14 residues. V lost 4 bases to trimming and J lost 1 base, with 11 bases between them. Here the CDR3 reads CASSHGQPNTEAFF. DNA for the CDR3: TGCGCCAGCAGCCACGGACAGCCGAACACTGAAGCTTTCTTT.